These 20 T cell receptor beta chains were sequenced from one sample in a study of T cell responses to AZD1222 COVID-19 vaccine. Repertoires were generated with immunoSEQ multiplex PCR, while TCRdb's copy carries only in-frame clones and drops some. Altogether some 100,000 clones are present, roughly nine tenths being singletons, with the ten largest covering around 4.3%. The sample here was peripheral blood, taken on day 0 of AZD1222 vaccination. The receptors were sampled from an adult in good health.

This rearrangement joins TRBV5-1 to TRBJ2-5; a possible D gene is TRBD1 (6 bases). The CDR3 totals 13 residues. Trimming cost V 4 bases and J 0 bases, with 7 bases left between them. Germline-derived CDR1 and CDR2 are SGHRS and YFSETQ. The CDR3 DNA reads as TGCGCCAGCAGCCGGGACAACCAAGAGACCCAGTACTTC. It specifies CASSRDNQETQYF.

The J gene is TRBJ2-1, the V gene TRBV2; TRBD2 agrees at 7 bases. V lost 6 bases to trimming and J lost 9 bases; unmatched junction nucleotides: 11. The CDR3 runs to 14 residues. Germline CDR1 SNHLY, CDR2 FYNNEI. The CDR3 DNA reads as TGTGCCAGCAGGCTCCCGTGGGGGGGTGGTGAGCAGTTCTTC. It yields the protein CASRLPWGGGEQFF. Using reference TRBV2 and TRBJ2-1 for the parts outside the CDR3, the full variable domain is EPEVTQTPSHQVTQMGQEVILRCVPISNHLYFYWYRQILGQKVEFLVSFYNNEISEKSEIFDDQFSVERPDGSNFTLKIRSTKLEDSAMYFCASRLPWGGGEQFFGPGTRLTVL.

The chain uses TRBV7-2 and TRBJ2-7, with TRBD2 identical over 7 bases. The V gene end was trimmed by 5 bases and the J gene end by 3 bases; junction bases not matched to a gene: 7. Germline V gene sequence: CDR1 SGHTA, CDR2 FQGNSA. This CDR3 is 14 amino acids long. In DNA form, the CDR3 reads TGTGCCAGCAGCCCGACCAGGGACTACTACGAGCAGTACTTC. Amino acids: CASSPTRDYYEQYF.

V usage is TRBV6-2 or TRBV6-3 and J usage is TRBJ1-5; no firm D call. The germline V and J ends were trimmed by 1 base and 1 base, with 5 bases remaining between them. The germline V gene encodes CDR1 MNHEY and CDR2 SVGEGT. This CDR3 has 14 amino acids. CDR3 sequence: CASSYYLSNQPQHF. In nucleotides, the CDR3 is TGTGCCAGCAGTTACTATCTCAGCAATCAGCCCCAGCATTTT.

This clone was recorded only once. The chain uses TRBV19 and TRBJ1-2; D is unclear. In germline, CDR1 is LNHDA, CDR2 SQIVND (reference sequence). CDR3 length: 13 amino acids. The V end lost 5 bases, the J end lost 2 bases, and 9 bases lay between the germline ends. The CDR3 sequence is CASSPVGNYGYTF. The CDR3 region has the DNA TGTGCCAGTAGTCCGGTGGGGAACTATGGCTACACCTTC.

This chain joins TRBV7-2 and TRBJ1-3; tentatively, D is TRBD1 (6 bases). The germline V gene encodes CDR1 SGHTA and CDR2 FQGNSA. V lost 5 bases and J 4 bases, leaving 12 bases between the germline ends. This CDR3 region has 14 residues. CDR3 amino acids: CASSNTGSGNTIYF. CDR3 bases: TGTGCCAGCAGCAATACAGGGTCAGGAAACACCATATATTTT.

This clone appeared once. The chain combines TRBV7-2 with TRBJ1-3; no reliable D call. V was clipped by 5 bases and J by 0 bases, with 14 bases between them. CDR1 and CDR2 from the germline V gene are SGHTA and FQGNSA. CDR3 length: 16 amino acids. The CDR3 DNA sequence: TGTGCCAGCAGCACTACGACGGGGAGCTCTGGAAACACCATATATTTT. It translates to CASSTTTGSSGNTIYF.

V gene TRBV11-1 combines with J gene TRBJ2-5; D remains ambiguous. The CDR3 spans 14 residues. Trimming pared 5 bases from V and 3 bases from J, leaving 13 bases between. Germline V gives CDR1 SGHAT, CDR2 FQDESV (reference sequence). The CDR3 spells CASSGLGLEETQYF. The CDR3 region has the DNA TGTGCCAGCAGCGGTCTCGGGCTGGAAGAGACCCAGTACTTC.

The CDR3 coding sequence is TGTGCCAGCAGTGGGAGGACATACGCTGAAGCTTTCTTT. Residues: CASSGRTYAEAFF. V and J are TRBV25-1 and TRBJ1-1, with D tentatively TRBD1 (5 bases). CDR1 is MGHDK and CDR2 is SYGVNS in the germline V gene. This CDR3 is 13 amino acids long. Trimming removed 4 bases from V and 6 bases from J, with 12 bases in between.

The chain employs TRBV5-3 and TRBJ1-2, with D tentatively TRBD1 (6 bases). TRBV5-3 is known as an ORF, though its function is uncertain. The V gene lost 2 bases and the J gene lost 5 bases, with 16 bases spanning the gap. CDR3 size: 15 residues. Here the CDR3 DNA reads TGTGCCAGAAGCTTTGGTCCAGGGGTACTTTATGGCTACACCTTC. Amino acids: CARSFGPGVLYGYTF.

This chain joins TRBV12-3 or TRBV12-4 and TRBJ1-1; no reliable D call. V lost 7 bases and J 6 bases, leaving 12 bases between the germline ends. The CDR3 contains 12 residues. This CDR3 reads CASTLSGAEAFF. Here the CDR3 DNA reads TGTGCCAGCACCTTGAGTGGGGCTGAAGCTTTCTTT.

This clone has only a few counts. The genes are TRBV7-9 and TRBJ1-5; no clear D gene. The CDR3 runs to 13 residues. Germline assignment: CDR1 SEHNR and CDR2 FQNEAQ (reference sequence). With 8 bases removed from V and 0 bases from J, the gap between germline ends came to 8 bases. The CDR3 region has the DNA TGTGCCAGCCACGCGAATAGCAATCAGCCCCAGCATTTT. Its translation is CASHANSNQPQHF.

This chain links TRBV7-2 with TRBJ2-4; 7 nucleotides agree with TRBD1. The CDR3 has 14 residues. Germline trimming cut 1 base from V and 6 bases from J; bases unmatched to any gene: 3. In germline, CDR1 is SGHTA, CDR2 FQGNSA. CDR3 sequence: CASSLGQGRNIQYF. The CDR3 nucleotides read TGTGCCAGCAGCTTAGGACAGGGTAGAAACATTCAGTACTTC.

The DNA of the CDR3 is TGCGCCAGCAGCTTAGGGACAGGGGGTCTTAATGAAGCTTTCTTT. As protein: CASSLGTGGLNEAFF. The chain is built from TRBV5-1 and TRBJ1-1, with 11 bases aligning to TRBD1. With 2 bases clipped from V and 7 bases from J, the junction kept 7 bases outside the gene matches. CDR3 length equals 15 residues. Looked up from germline, CDR1 is SGHRS and CDR2 is YFSETQ.

The rearrangement joins TRBV5-1 to TRBJ1-2, with D possibly being TRBD1 (6 bases). The CDR3 runs to 15 residues. V was trimmed by 2 bases and J by 11 bases, leaving 22 bases between them. CDR1 is SGHRS, CDR2 YFSETQ, per germline. This CDR3 is CASSFISGTTPWYTF. The CDR3 DNA sequence: TGCGCCAGCAGCTTTATCTCCGGGACAACCCCTTGGTACACCTTC.

V usage is TRBV6-2 or TRBV6-3 and J usage is TRBJ2-6, with 10 bases that match TRBD2. This CDR3 spans 14 amino acids. V shed 5 bases, J shed 11 bases, and the junction held 6 bases outside the gene matches. Germline CDR1 and CDR2: MNHEY and SVGEGT. The chain's CDR3 is CASSRTSGVDVLTF. DNA of the CDR3: TGTGCCAGCAGTCGGACTAGCGGCGTCGACGTCCTGACTTTC.

The chain has TRBV2 and TRBJ2-5; 11 bases are a match to TRBD2. Per the germline V gene, CDR1 is SNHLY and CDR2 is FYNNEI. V trimming: 5 bases; J trimming: 5 bases; junction bases outside the gene matches: 4. The CDR3 sequence is 14 residues long. For the CDR3, the DNA is TGTGCCAGCAGTCCCCTAGCGGGGGGTGAGACCCAGTACTTC. This sequence encodes CASSPLAGGETQYF.

This clone was recorded only once. The chain couples TRBV29-1 to TRBJ2-1; 7 bases line up with TRBD2. Germline V gene sequence: CDR1 SQVTM, CDR2 ANQGSEA. This CDR3 comprises 14 residues. The V gene end was trimmed by 4 bases and the J gene end by 7 bases; junction bases not matched to a gene: 10. The CDR3 spells CSVGDGRPSNEQFF. The CDR3, as DNA: TGCAGCGTTGGGGACGGGAGGCCTTCTAATGAGCAGTTCTTC.

This chain links TRBV28 with TRBJ2-3; tentatively, D is TRBD1 or TRBD2 (5 bases each). There are 16 residues in the CDR3. The germline V gene has CDR1 MDHEN and CDR2 SYDVKM. The V end was cut by 4 bases, the J end by 2 bases, with 16 bases between. The CDR3 DNA reads TGTGCCAGCAGTTCTGGGACCTATGACTTCACAGATACGCAGTATTTT. Protein sequence: CASSSGTYDFTDTQYF. The full variable domain, completed using reference TRBV28 and TRBJ2-3, is DVKVTQSSRYLVKRTGEKVFLECVQDMDHENMFWYRQDPGLGLRLIYFSYDVKMKEKGDIPEGYSVSREKKERFSLILESASTNQTSMYLCASSSGTYDFTDTQYFGPGTRLTVL.

This chain joins TRBV27 and TRBJ1-6; D gene ambiguous. Germline CDR1 reads MNHEY; CDR2 reads SMNVEV (reference sequence). The V end lost 6 bases, the J end lost 0 bases, and 21 bases lay between the germline ends. The CDR3 sequence is 19 residues long. The CDR3, as DNA: TGTGCCAGCAGCCCCCAACCGGGCCGGTCGAGCTCCTATAATTCACCCCTCCACTTT. It is translated as CASSPQPGRSSSYNSPLHF.